This T cell receptor beta chain was sequenced during a study of blood T cell repertoires in COVID-19 (dated by TCRdb to 2019 to 2021). Regarding the study in general: Samples from collaborators originated in the United States, Italy and Spain and spanned both the acute and convalescent phases of COVID-19. Sample metadata almost always included a de-identified subject ID, COVID-19 status, age in years and sex. The dataset comprised deeply sampled blood TCRbeta repertoires from subjects exposed to, actively infected with, or recovered from COVID-19. The material from the prospective study consisted of cDNA or gDNA derived from T cells, B-cell-depleted T cells, or PBMCs. Samples were obtained from the ongoing ImmuneRACE study (first 160 participants) and from 1,200 or so subjects provided by 6 global collaborators. The repertoires were released in a freely available public database intended as a resource for research on the immune response to SARS-CoV-2. HLA class I and class II types, where available, came from metadata supplied by the sample provider rather than from assay-based typing. Findings and caveats that apply to the study as a whole: How much clinical and demographic metadata was included differed by source and by participant, and the metadata was provided uncurated.

CDR1 is given as LNHDA and CDR2 as SQIVND, both from the germline V gene (reference sequence). Spanning cysteine to phenylalanine, the CDR3 consists of 15 amino acids. Left in the record is the CDR3 DNA by itself, 45 bases read in frame from the first base. V sheds 3 bases and J sheds 1 base, leaving 12 bases between their ends. TCRbeta CDR3 regions were amplified from genomic DNA by means of the immunoSEQ Assay, a bias-controlled multiplex PCR. Per the original workflow: Within the assay, amplification of reference gene primers was used to estimate how many nucleated cells each sample contained. To quantify the absolute abundance of each unique TCRbeta CDR3 rearrangement, sequence reads were collapsed and filtered. For each sample, productive Simpson clonality was calculated as the square root of Simpson's diversity index across productive rearrangements. TCRdb's version of the immuneACCESS table is confined to in-frame rearrangements and falls short of the full clone set. An unresolved V gene accounts for under half of the shortfall where checked; the remainder is of unknown origin. V and J calls and clone size come straight from that table; D and trimming were deduced from the DNA. The sample has some 150,000 clones on record, around 82% of them singletons. The top ten clones comprise around 5% of the sample.

Collaborating institutions collected whole blood in K2EDTA tubes following their own protocols. For TCRbeta analysis, collaborator samples were shipped as frozen whole blood, as isolated PBMCs, or as DNA extracted from either sample type. There are a few counts of this clone. The clone's antigen remains unknown. Base qualities are not at hand, and no much larger clone is one base apart. Input material: peripheral blood. This TCR was sampled from a woman in her forties or fifties with acute or convalescent COVID-19. This receptor chain uses TRBV19 and TRBJ1-1; the D gene lacks a confident call. CDR3 sequence: CASSIVAGANTEAFF. The nucleotide sequence is TGTGCCAGTAGTATTGTAGCGGGCGCGAACACTGAAGCTTTCTTT.